This T cell receptor (beta chain) was recorded in a study of blood T cell repertoires in COVID-19. The method was immunoSEQ multiplex PCR; TCRdb's version includes in-frame clones alone and lacks a portion of them. The data hold around 320,000 clones, with nearly 90% observed a single time. Germline assignment: CDR1 MNHEY and CDR2 SMNVEV (reference sequence). V was shortened by 5 bases and J by 7 bases, with 7 bases between the two germline ends. The CDR3 extends over 11 amino acids. The table lists this clone with a few counts. Participants were aged about 18 to 95 years, lived in 24 US areas, and enrolled virtually. Participants had their cohort set by participant-reported clinical history.

The specimen sequenced was PBMCs or T cells enriched from blood (not recorded which). The receptor was derived from a woman between 18 and 30 years old with acute COVID-19. V usage is TRBV27 and J usage is TRBJ2-3, with a weak D call TRBD1 (5 bases). This CDR3 reads CASSKGNTQYF. The CDR3 DNA reads as TGTGCCAGCAGTAAGGGGAATACGCAGTATTTT.